This TCR beta chain was identified in a study of T cells in Graves' hyperthyroidism and ophthalmopathy. Trimming cost V 4 bases and J 4 bases; bases outside gene matches: 6. The CDR3 totals 17 residues. Germline-derived CDR1 and CDR2 are SEHNR and FQNEAQ (reference sequence). TCR beta CDR3 regions were amplified from RNA transcripts. The TCR CDR3 first-round RT-PCR relied on the HTBI primer set. TCRdb recomputed calls from the multiplex PCR reads with MiXCR, one row per CDR3 protein. Among 490,000 or so distinct CDR3 sequences listed, just under 20% were seen once. A word on this clonotype: The antigen remains undetermined.

The diagnostic basis comprised clinical symptoms, serum thyroxine and TRAb, thyroid ultrasound and orbital computed tomography. Study-wide results and limits: Most thyroid clonotypes expanded above 0.001 were also detected in blood.

Sample: blood. The source of this sequence is a man aged 40-50 years with Graves' ophthalmopathy. The chain combines TRBV7-9 with TRBJ2-5, with 16 positions matching TRBD2. CDR3 bases: TGTGCCAGCAGCTCAGGGACTAGCGGGAGGGACGGAGAGACCCAGTACTTC. Translation: CASSSGTSGRDGETQYF. Together with reference TRBV7-9 and TRBJ2-5, the CDR3 gives the full variable domain: DTGVSQNPRHKITKRGQNVTFRCDPISEHNRLYWYRQTLGQGPEFLTYFQNEAQLEKSRLLSDRFSAERPKGSFSTLEIQRTEQGDSAMYLCASSSGTSGRDGETQYFGPGTRLLVL.